The 18 T cell receptor delta chains given below trace back to one sample, sequenced in a study of γδ T cells in repeated Plasmodium falciparum infection. Bulk repertoires came from Vgamma9/Vdelta2+ or Vdelta2-negative gammadelta T cells flow-sorted from PBMC. TCRdb fed the multiplex PCR reads to CATT. The sample holds approximately 60,000 delta-chain clones; approximately 1.5% are singletons and the top ten take about 15%. Sequencing was performed on gamma-delta T cells from blood. Every receptor here comes from a pool of human donors (malaria-infected and uninfected, not separated).

Concerning this clone itself: The amino acid sequence in TCRdb belongs to a much larger clone and departs from this DNA's translation at residue 13, likely a sequencing read error; the sequence shown is translated from the DNA. This chain joins TRDV1 and TRDJ1; 11 nucleotides align to TRDD3. Germline values: CDR1 TSWWSYY, CDR2 QGS. V lost 4 bases, J lost 1 base, and 14 bases stayed unmatched. The CDR3 consists of 19 residues. CDR3 loop: CALGGKLGGYDMSTDKLIF. Written as DNA, the CDR3 is TGTGCTCTTGGGGGCAAACTTGGGGGATACGATATGTCCACCGATAAACTCATCTTT.

This clone came up many times. The protein held in TCRdb is that of a much larger clone and does not match this DNA's translation at residue 13, likely because of a read error; the protein shown is translated from the DNA. This chain connects TRDV1 to TRDJ1; TRDD3 is a possible D gene (5 bases). V was pared by 8 bases and J by 0 bases, with 34 bases between. The CDR3 is made up of 21 amino acids. Looked up from germline, CDR1 is TSWWSYY and CDR2 is QGS. In DNA form, the CDR3 reads TGTGCTCTTTGGACCTCCATTCAACTCACGGGGACTTTCAGGTACACCGATAAACTCATCTTT. It specifies CALWTSIQLTGTFRYTDKLIF.

The table lists this clone with a few counts. Other DNA sequences in this specimen translate into the identical CDR3. CDR3 coding DNA: TGTGCTCTTGGCATACTACGGGCCCAGGGGTGGGGGATACGATTTACAGCACAACTCTTCTTT. Its translation is CALGILRAQGWGIRFTAQLFF. The J gene is TRDJ2, the V gene TRDV1; the match to TRDD3 covers 11 bases. Trimming cost V 6 bases and J 5 bases; bases outside gene matches: 23. Germline loops: CDR1 TSWWSYY, CDR2 QGS. The CDR3 sequence is 21 residues long.

This clone has ten or more counts. The chain combines TRDV1 with TRDJ1; 10 nucleotides align to TRDD3. The CDR3 covers 28 residues. CDR1 TSWWSYY and CDR2 QGS come from the germline V gene. After removal of 0 bases from V and 0 bases from J, the junction contained 37 bases not matched to a gene. The DNA of the CDR3 is TGTGCTCTTGGGGAACTTCTGCGTAAAGGCCTTCCAATGGGGGAATACTGGGGGATCCGTCTGTACACCGATAAACTCATCTTT. Residues: CALGELLRKGLPMGEYWGIRLYTDKLIF.

This clone appeared many times. The protein held in TCRdb is that of a much larger clone and does not match this DNA's translation at residue 10, likely because of a read error; the protein shown is translated from the DNA. V gene TRDV1 combines with J gene TRDJ1; D uncertain. V shed 0 bases and J shed 1 base, with 18 bases lying between them. Per the germline V gene, CDR1 is TSWWSYY and CDR2 is QGS. There are 18 residues in the CDR3. The CDR3 sequence is CALGELPLRSSGTDKLIF. CDR3 DNA sequence: TGTGCTCTTGGGGAACTTCCTCTACGAAGCTCGGGCACCGATAAACTCATCTTT.

This clone was detected ten times or more. Since a far larger clone is one base different, this is likely a read error. The same CDR3 also results from other DNA sequences found in this sample. The chain employs TRDV1 and TRDJ1; weak D call: TRDD2 (6 bases). The CDR3 has 18 residues. The germline V gene encodes CDR1 TSWWSYY and CDR2 QGS. The CDR3 DNA reads as TGTGCCCTTGGGGAATTAGTCCTACCCGTTGCGGGACCCGATAAACTCATCTTT. Encoded protein: CALGELVLPVAGPDKLIF.

This clone was seen a handful of times. This could be a read error, since a much larger clone is one nucleotide away. The V call is TRDV1, the J call TRDJ1; 9 bases are a match to TRDD3. TCRdb is silent on the J gene; assignment here came from matching the DNA to germline. The CDR3 has 21 residues. Unmatched junction bases numbered 28, after V lost 1 base and J lost 10 bases. The germline gives CDR1 TSWWSYY, CDR2 QGS. For the CDR3, the DNA is TGTGCTCTTGGGGAACCCCACCCCTACTGGTACTCTGTACTGGGGGAGTTAGGACTCATCTTT. Its protein is CALGEPHPYWYSVLGELGLIF.

As regards this clone: The protein that TCRdb holds for this DNA derives from a much larger clone and differs from the translated DNA at residue 8, which likely indicates a read error; the protein shown here is translated from the DNA. This chain joins TRDV2 and TRDJ3; 12 bases fit TRDD3. Because TCRdb records no J gene, it was assigned here through a match of the DNA to germline. This CDR3 is 23 amino acids long. V was clipped by 0 bases and J by 0 bases; unmatched bases: 14. Per germline, CDR1 GEAIGNYY and CDR2 EKD. The CDR3 nucleotides read TGTGCCTGTGACACCCCGTCTGCACTGGGGGATACTGGGAGCTCCTGGGACACCCGACAGATGTTTTTC. It specifies CACDTPSALGDTGSSWDTRQMFF.

In regard to this clone: A far larger clone is one base from this, pointing to a likely read error. Other DNA sequences in this sample translate to the same CDR3. V and J are TRAV38-2/DV8 and TRDJ1; 9 bases line up with TRDD3. The J gene is absent in TCRdb and was assigned here via DNA matching to germline. Germline assignment: CDR1 TSESDYY and CDR2 QEAYKQQN. V lost 1 base and J lost 0; bases outside the gene matches: 19. The CDR3 is made up of 21 amino acids. The CDR3 DNA is TGTGCTTATAGGAGCTCCGGGGTGTGCACTGGGGGACCCGCCAACACCGATAAACTCATCTTT. Translating it yields CAYRSSGVCTGGPANTDKLIF.

This clone has more than one count but fewer than ten. For this DNA, TCRdb reports the protein of a much larger clone, which diverges at residues 9 and 22, most likely from a read error; the protein presented here is translated directly from the DNA. This sequence joins TRDV1 and TRDJ1; 11 nucleotides match TRDD3. The length of the CDR3 is 24 residues. CDR1 and CDR2 from the germline V gene are TSWWSYY and QGS. CDR3 protein: CALGEPRVPVRALLGDNLTDKPIF. Here the CDR3 DNA reads TGTGCTCTTGGGGAACCTAGGGTACCCGTCCGTGCCTTACTGGGGGATAATTTGACCGATAAACCCATCTTT.

Comments on this clone: For this DNA, TCRdb reports the protein of a much larger clone, which diverges at residue 22, most likely from a read error; the protein presented here is translated directly from the DNA. This CDR3 reads CALGAPRREHSYQLGDNSYTDRLIF. CDR3 sequence (DNA): TGTGCTCTTGGGGCCCCGCGTCGAGAACATTCCTACCAACTGGGGGATAACTCGTACACCGATAGACTCATCTTT. The rearrangement links TRDV1 to TRDJ1; 11 bases fit TRDD3. The CDR3 runs to 25 residues. Germline assignment: CDR1 TSWWSYY and CDR2 QGS.

This clone was found a few times. TCRdb pairs this DNA with a much larger clone's protein that differs at residue 7, likely a read error; the protein shown was translated from the DNA. The gene calls are TRDV1 and TRDJ1, with 13 nucleotides matching TRDD3. As TCRdb names no J gene, one was assigned here on the basis of a DNA match to germline. Germline V gene lookup returns CDR1 TSWWSYY and CDR2 QGS. After removal of 0 bases from V and 0 bases from J, the junction contained 16 bases not matched to a gene. This CDR3 comprises 22 residues. The CDR3 DNA sequence: TGTGCTCTTGGGGAACTATGGCGATACTGGGGGATACGCTATCCTAACACCGATAAACTCATCTTT. It encodes CALGELWRYWGIRYPNTDKLIF.

This clone was detected many times. A read error is likely here: a far larger clone is one base away. The sample holds other DNA sequences that translate to the same CDR3. The V and J genes are TRDV1 and TRDJ1; no reliable D call. Between the trimmed V and J ends, which lost 0 bases and 8 bases, there was a span of 19 bases. The CDR3 extends over 16 amino acids. In germline, CDR1 is TSWWSYY, CDR2 QGS. The CDR3 loop reads CALGELRVREEDKLIF. CDR3 nucleotides: TGTGCTCTTGGGGAACTACGGGTCAGGGAGGAGGACAAACTCATCTTT.

Concerning this clone itself: A far bigger clonotype differs at one base, so this is likely a read error. This sample also contains other DNA sequences that code for the same CDR3. The chain uses TRDV1 and TRDJ1; a possible D gene is TRDD3 (6 bases). TCRdb does not report a J gene; here it was assigned by matching the DNA to germline references. This CDR3 has 25 amino acids. Germline CDR1 TSWWSYY, CDR2 QGS. The CDR3 loop reads CALGELRYTTLPLLSLGIEADKLIF. In nucleotides, the CDR3 is TGTGCTCTTGGGGAACTTAGATACACCACACTACCCCTCTTATCGCTGGGGATCGAGGCCGACAAACTCATCTTT.

In its sample, this clone was seen many times. The translation of this DNA and the TCRdb protein of a much larger clone differ at residue 3, probably owing to a read error; the protein shown here is translated from the DNA. The rearrangement links TRDV1 to TRDJ1, with no clear D. The V gene lost 10 bases and the J gene lost 4 bases, with 10 bases spanning the gap. This CDR3 comprises 11 residues. Looked up from germline, CDR1 is TSWWSYY and CDR2 is QGS. CDR3 sequence reads: CAPDIFDKLIF. The CDR3, as DNA: TGTGCTCCTGACATTTTCGATAAACTCATCTTT.

In this sample, this clone turned up many times. The CDR3 is CALGEPSGLLPFWGKYTDKLIF. In nucleotides, the CDR3 is TGTGCTCTTGGGGAACCTTCTGGGCTACTTCCTTTTTGGGGGAAGTACACCGATAAACTCATCTTT. V is TRDV1 and J is TRDJ1; D might be TRDD3 (7 bases). V shed 1 base and J shed 0 bases, with 30 bases lying between them. This CDR3 is 22 amino acids long. Germline-derived CDR1 and CDR2 are TSWWSYY and QGS.

This clone was observed many times. The identical CDR3 is also encoded by other nucleotide sequences in the sample. CDR3 sequence (DNA): TGTGCTCTTGGGGAACTCCCTTGGACAATTAAACTGGGGGATACCGATAAACTCATCTTT. Translation: CALGELPWTIKLGDTDKLIF. J is TRDJ1 and V is TRDV1; TRDD3 agrees at 10 bases. The CDR3 length is 20 residues. V dropped 0 bases and J dropped 2; count of bases not matched to a gene: 15. Per the germline V gene, CDR1 is TSWWSYY and CDR2 is QGS.

This clone was seen a handful of times. The mismatch at residue 18 between this DNA's translation and the TCRdb protein of a much larger clone likely reflects a read error; the protein shown is translated from the DNA. This sequence joins TRDV2 and TRDJ1, with 12 nucleotides matching TRDD3. Matching the DNA to germline supplied the J gene, which TCRdb does not give. The CDR3 loop spans 21 amino acids. CDR1 and CDR2 from the germline V gene are GEAIGNYY and EKD. The DNA for the CDR3 is TGTGCCTGTGACACCGCATGGGGTACTGGGGGATACTATCCGTACACCGATAGACTCATCTTT. Translating it yields CACDTAWGTGGYYPYTDRLIF.